These 28 T cell receptor beta chains originate from one sample sequenced in a study of T cell repertoires in cytomegalovirus infection. TCRdb analysed the reads with MiXCR anew, one entry per CDR3 protein. The data show 680,000 or so distinct CDR3 sequences, with roughly 33% seen just once and approximately 18% held by the top ten. These receptors are not linked to any known antigen. The sample was cultured PBMCs, taken from culture after CMV antigen stimulation. The receptors originated from a human donor in good health (CMV status not recorded). Some clones in this sample may be carry-over from other donors' samples.

V and J are TRBV7-6 and TRBJ2-5; D gene ambiguous. The germline CDR1 and CDR2 sequences are SGHVS and FNYEAQ. This CDR3 is built from 14 residues. Trimming left V 5 bases short and J 0 bases short, with 10 bases between. The CDR3 DNA is TGTGCCAGCAGCAACGACCCCGACCAAGAGACCCAGTACTTC. Translating it yields CASSNDPDQETQYF.

This clonotype was seen only a few times. V gene TRBV2 combines with J gene TRBJ2-7; tentative D call: TRBD1 (7 bases). This CDR3 has 14 residues. CDR1 and CDR2 from the germline V gene are SNHLY and FYNNEI. V lost 8 bases and J 4 bases, leaving 18 bases between the germline ends. CDR3 protein: CASSGGNTRYEQYF. CDR3 in DNA: TGTGCCAGCTCAGGGGGGAATACGCGGTACGAGCAGTACTTC.

The chain recombines TRBV3-1 with TRBJ2-6; D is undetermined. The CDR3 totals 17 residues. The V end lost 1 base, the J end lost 0 bases, and 10 bases lay between the germline ends. The V gene's germline CDR1 is LGHDT and CDR2 YNNKEL (reference sequence). CDR3 DNA sequence: TGTGCCAGCAGCCAAGGGCTCCTAAGCTCTGGGGCCAACGTCCTGACTTTC. It is translated as CASSQGLLSSGANVLTF.

The J gene is TRBJ2-3, the V gene TRBV4-1, with a weak D call TRBD2 (5 bases). The CDR3 runs to 17 residues. The V and J ends lost 5 bases and 1 base respectively, with 19 bases between them. Germline V gives CDR1 MGHRA, CDR2 YSYEKL. The CDR3 here is CASSEASGGVGTDTQYF. CDR3 in DNA: TGCGCCAGCAGCGAGGCGAGCGGTGGGGTTGGCACAGATACGCAGTATTTT.

This clonotype has a handful of counts. The chain has TRBV19 and TRBJ1-5, with D unresolved. Trimming left V 2 bases short and J 7 bases short, with 6 bases between. The CDR3 runs to 12 residues. CDR1 LNHDA and CDR2 SQIVND come from the germline V gene (reference sequence). The CDR3 region has the DNA TGTGCCAGTAGTATAATGGGGCAGCCCCAGCATTTT. Translated: CASSIMGQPQHF. Full variable domain (outside the CDR3, taken from reference TRBV19 and TRBJ1-5): DGGITQSPKYLFRKEGQNVTLSCEQNLNHDAMYWYRQDPGQGLRLIYYSQIVNDFQKGDIAEGYSVSREKKESFPLTVTSAQKNPTAFYLCASSIMGQPQHFGDGTRLSIL.

The V and J genes are TRBV20-1 and TRBJ1-1, with D unresolved. Germline V lookup: CDR1 DFQATT, CDR2 SNEGSKA (reference sequence). This CDR3 has 14 residues. V dropped 1 base and J dropped 5 bases, with 14 bases sitting between them. CDR3 in amino acids: CSARVSGGRTEAFF. The CDR3 DNA reads as TGCAGTGCTAGAGTGTCAGGAGGGCGGACTGAAGCTTTCTTT.

The chain couples TRBV3-1 to TRBJ1-3; D ambiguous. Germline V gene sequence: CDR1 LGHDT, CDR2 YNNKEL (reference sequence). Deletions cut 3 bases from V and 2 bases from J, with 11 bases between. The CDR3 sequence is 15 residues long. The CDR3 sequence: CASSHDPTAGNTIYF. CDR3 bases: TGTGCCAGCAGCCACGATCCGACCGCTGGAAACACCATATATTTT.

The chain has TRBV6-5 and TRBJ1-2; TRBD1 agrees at 7 bases. The germline V gene has CDR1 MNHEY and CDR2 SVGAGI. V lost 8 bases and J lost 6; bases outside the gene matches: 9. This CDR3 has 13 amino acids. The DNA for the CDR3 is TGTGCCAGCGGGCGGGGGACAGTCGATGGCTACACCTTC. The encoded protein is CASGRGTVDGYTF.

Comment on this clonotype: A read error is possible here, since a much larger clone lies one base away. The rearrangement joins TRBV7-9 to TRBJ2-1, with D uncertain. The V end lost 3 bases, the J end lost 9 bases, and 3 bases lay between the germline ends. The CDR3 length is 10 residues. CDR1 and CDR2 from the germline V gene are SEHNR and FQNEAQ (reference sequence). This chain's CDR3 is CASSFVEQFF. CDR3 in DNA: TGTGCCAGCAGCTTTGTTGAGCAGTTCTTC.

CDR3 region: CASSTESNQPQHF. The CDR3 DNA sequence: TGTGCCAGCAGCACAGAGAGCAATCAGCCCCAGCATTTT. This chain links TRBV12-3 or TRBV12-4 with TRBJ1-5; unclear D gene. The V end was cut by 6 bases, the J end by 1 base, with 7 bases between. There are 13 residues in the CDR3.

This clonotype was seen ten or more times. The chain uses TRBV2 and TRBJ1-1, with a tentative D call TRBD1 (5 bases). Trimming left V 6 bases short and J 4 bases short, with 15 bases between. Germline V gives CDR1 SNHLY, CDR2 FYNNEI. The CDR3 has 14 residues. The CDR3 DNA is TGTGCCAGCAGAAGGATCCGCGGGGGCACTGAAGCTTTCTTT. It specifies CASRRIRGGTEAFF. The full variable domain, in which reference TRBV2 and TRBJ1-1 provide the parts outside the CDR3, is EPEVTQTPSHQVTQMGQEVILRCVPISNHLYFYWYRQILGQKVEFLVSFYNNEISEKSEIFDDQFSVERPDGSNFTLKIRSTKLEDSAMYFCASRRIRGGTEAFFGQGTRLTVV.

This clonotype occurred a few times. The V gene is TRBV12-3 or TRBV12-4, the J gene TRBJ2-1; 13 positions match TRBD2. V shed 5 bases and J 7 bases; nucleotides not matched to a gene: 8. This CDR3 is built from 16 residues. CDR3 loop: CASSHPPGLAGNEQFF. The CDR3 DNA sequence: TGTGCCAGCAGTCACCCTCCGGGACTAGCGGGGAATGAGCAGTTCTTC.

This clonotype has just a few counts. This chain uses TRBV7-6 with TRBJ1-2; 7 bases are shared with TRBD1. Germline V gene sequence: CDR1 SGHVS, CDR2 FNYEAQ. There are 15 residues in the CDR3. The J segment lost 5 bases and the V segment lost 4 bases, leaving 10 bases of the junction unmatched. CDR3 sequence (DNA): TGTGCCAGCAGCTCACGACAGGGTTTGGGGTATGGCTACACCTTC. Amino acid sequence: CASSSRQGLGYGYTF.

The rearrangement links TRBV7-2 to TRBJ1-3; tentatively, D is TRBD1 (5 bases). The CDR3 covers 16 residues. The germline V gene encodes CDR1 SGHTA and CDR2 FQGNSA. V lost 4 bases to trimming and J lost 2 bases, with 15 bases between them. The DNA of the CDR3 is TGTGCCAGCAGCTCGGGGCTGATGGGGACTGGAAACACCATATATTTT. This encodes CASSSGLMGTGNTIYF.

This clonotype was counted at least ten times. V is TRBV7-2 and J is TRBJ1-2, with 9 bases fitting TRBD1. CDR3 length: 15 residues. V gave up 2 bases and J gave up 8 bases; unmatched junction bases: 9. CDR1 and CDR2 from the germline V gene are SGHTA and FQGNSA. The CDR3 reads CASSLRPGQGSGYTF. The CDR3 DNA follows: TGTGCCAGCAGCTTACGACCGGGACAGGGCTCCGGCTACACCTTC.

The chain links TRBV2 to TRBJ2-1; D gene ambiguous. Trimming removed 3 bases at V and 6 bases at J, with 3 bases between. This CDR3 spans 11 amino acids. Germline V gene lookup returns CDR1 SNHLY and CDR2 FYNNEI. CDR3 amino acids: CASSDFNEQFF. The CDR3 DNA reads as TGTGCCAGCAGTGATTTCAATGAGCAGTTCTTC.

This chain links TRBV7-2 with TRBJ1-2; no firm D call. In germline, CDR1 is SGHTA, CDR2 FQGNSA. Deletions cut 4 bases from V and 4 bases from J, with 16 bases between. The length of the CDR3 is 15 residues. The CDR3 bases are TGTGCCAGCAGCTCCTACGGTGGGGAGGGCTATGGCTACACCTTC. Translated, it gives CASSSYGGEGYGYTF.

The V and J genes are TRBV25-1 and TRBJ1-1, with D uncertain. Trimming stripped 0 bases from V and 5 bases from J, with 4 bases between. CDR3 size: 12 residues. Germline values: CDR1 MGHDK, CDR2 SYGVNS. Here the CDR3 reads CASSEYGTEAFF. The CDR3 DNA is TGTGCCAGCAGTGAATATGGGACTGAAGCTTTCTTT.

V usage is TRBV6-1 and J usage is TRBJ1-3; D gene ambiguous. This CDR3 contains 13 residues. Per germline, CDR1 MNHNS and CDR2 SASEGT. V shed 4 bases and J shed 4 bases, with 8 bases lying between them. The CDR3: CASSVDSGNTIYF. The CDR3 nucleotides are TGTGCCAGCAGTGTGGACTCGGGAAACACCATATATTTT.

In this sample, this clonotype turned up a few times. The J gene is TRBJ2-1, the V gene TRBV7-6, with a tentative D call TRBD2 (7 bases). In germline, CDR1 is SGHVS, CDR2 FNYEAQ. Trimming stripped 5 bases from V and 15 bases from J, with 20 bases between. The CDR3 length is 13 residues. CDR3 sequence (DNA): TGTGCCAGCAGCATCGGACTGACCGGGGGGCTGTTCTTC. Residues: CASSIGLTGGLFF. Full variable domain (remainder filled in from reference TRBV7-6 and TRBJ2-1): GAGVSQSPRYKVTKRGQDVALRCDPISGHVSLYWYRQALGQGPEFLTYFNYEAQQDKSGLPNDRFSAERPEGSISTLTIQRTEQRDSAMYRCASSIGLTGGLFFGPGTRLTVL.

The chain recombines TRBV7-2 with TRBJ2-3; 8 bases map to TRBD2. CDR1 and CDR2 from the germline V gene are SGHTA and FQGNSA. CDR3 length: 18 residues. V shed 1 base, J shed 2 bases, and the junction held 11 bases outside the gene matches. Written as DNA, the CDR3 is TGTGCCAGCAGCTTAGTCGGGATTGTAGCGGGGTTCACAGATACGCAGTATTTT. This translates into CASSLVGIVAGFTDTQYF.

This clonotype has just a few counts. The chain has TRBV7-9 and TRBJ2-5, with 7 bases matching TRBD1. Germline V gene data show CDR1 as SEHNR and CDR2 as FQNEAQ (reference sequence). CDR3 length: 16 amino acids. The ends lost 5 bases at V and 2 bases at J; junction bases unmatched: 11. CDR3 DNA: TGTGCCAGCAGCACGGGACAGATTGTTGTTCAAGAGACCCAGTACTTC. This sequence encodes CASSTGQIVVQETQYF.

This clonotype was seen once. This chain links TRBV2 with TRBJ2-7; TRBD2 matches at 7 bases. This CDR3 spans 16 amino acids. In germline, CDR1 is SNHLY, CDR2 FYNNEI. With 3 bases clipped from V and 4 bases from J, the junction kept 12 bases outside the gene matches. CDR3 loop: CASSDRDYTRYYEQYF. The CDR3 bases are TGTGCCAGCAGTGATCGGGACTATACACGTTATTACGAGCAGTACTTC.

The J gene is TRBJ1-6, the V gene TRBV12-3 or TRBV12-4; the match to TRBD1 covers 10 bases. The CDR3 sequence is 14 residues long. J gave up 10 bases and V 6 bases, and 6 bases lay outside the gene matches. The CDR3 here is CASRPGQGWSPLHF. In DNA, the CDR3 is TGTGCCAGCAGGCCGGGACAGGGGTGGTCACCCCTCCACTTT.

V and J are TRBV6-4 and TRBJ1-2; D is undetermined. V lost 0 bases and J lost 5, with 4 bases in between. The CDR3 runs 12 residues. Germline-derived CDR1 and CDR2 are MRHNA and SNTAGT. The CDR3 is CASSDSTYGYTF. CDR3 in DNA: TGTGCCAGCAGTGACTCGACATATGGCTACACCTTC.

The rearrangement uses TRBV4-1 and TRBJ2-3, with 14 bases fitting TRBD2. The CDR3 contains 16 residues. Unmatched junction bases numbered 7, after V lost 4 bases and J lost 7 bases. Germline V gene sequence: CDR1 MGHRA, CDR2 YSYEKL. The DNA of the CDR3 is TGCGCCAGCAGCCCTCGGGGGACTAGCGGGAGTAATACGCAGTATTTT. Translated: CASSPRGTSGSNTQYF.

This chain links TRBV29-1 with TRBJ2-3; 11 bases line up with TRBD2. The CDR3 covers 14 residues. Germline V gene lookup returns CDR1 SQVTM and CDR2 ANQGSEA. After removal of 2 bases from V and 6 bases from J, the junction contained 4 bases not matched to a gene. CDR3 nucleotide sequence: TGCAGCGTTGAACTAGCGGGAGGTACGGATACGCAGTATTTT. It codes for CSVELAGGTDTQYF.

This clonotype occurred a few times. V gene TRBV6-2 or TRBV6-3 combines with J gene TRBJ2-1, with D maybe TRBD2 (5 bases). The V and J ends lost 2 bases and 5 bases respectively, with 7 bases between them. Germline V gives CDR1 MNHEY, CDR2 SVGEGT. The CDR3 is 13 residues long. This chain's CDR3 is CASSYIGNNEQFF. In DNA, the CDR3 is TGTGCCAGCAGTTACATCGGGAACAATGAGCAGTTCTTC.